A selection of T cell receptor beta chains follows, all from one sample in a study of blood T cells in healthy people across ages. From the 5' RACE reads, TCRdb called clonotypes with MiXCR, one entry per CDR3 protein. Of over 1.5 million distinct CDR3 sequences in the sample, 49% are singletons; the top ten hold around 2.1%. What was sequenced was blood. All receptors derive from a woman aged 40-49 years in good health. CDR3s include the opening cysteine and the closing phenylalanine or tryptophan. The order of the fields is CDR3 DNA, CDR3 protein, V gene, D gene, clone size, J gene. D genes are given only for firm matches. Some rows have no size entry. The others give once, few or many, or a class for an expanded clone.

cdr3_nt: TGTGCCAGCAGCCACAATGAAATGGGGACGGTAGTGTATACCCAGTACTTC
cdr3_aa: CASSHNEMGTVVYTQYF
v_call: TRBV3-1
d_call: .
clone_size: few
j_call: TRBJ2-5

cdr3_nt: TGTGCCAGCAGTTACTCGACCACAGGGGAAGGCAAAAACATTCAGTACTTC
cdr3_aa: CASSYSTTGEGKNIQYF
v_call: TRBV6-2/TRBV6-3
d_call: TRBD1
clone_size: few
j_call: TRBJ2-4

cdr3_nt: TGTGCCAGCAGCTTAGCCCCCTCTTTCCTCCGGGGAGGGTCAGATGGCGAGCAGTACTTC
cdr3_aa: CASSLAPSFLRGGSDGEQYF
v_call: TRBV7-2
d_call: TRBD2
clone_size: .
j_call: TRBJ2-7

cdr3_nt: TGTGCCAGCAGCGAAGGGACCTTTAGGGTCACAGATACGCAGTATTTT
cdr3_aa: CASSEGTFRVTDTQYF
v_call: TRBV2
d_call: .
clone_size: .
j_call: TRBJ2-3

cdr3_nt: TGCAGCGTTGGGAAGATAGGGGGACAAGAGACCCAGTACTTC
cdr3_aa: CSVGKIGGQETQYF
v_call: TRBV29-1
d_call: .
clone_size: .
j_call: TRBJ2-5

cdr3_nt: TGTGCCAGCAGCCCCGGCGGGGGTCGGAGCATTCGGTACTTC
cdr3_aa: CASSPGGGRSIRYF
v_call: TRBV14
d_call: TRBD2
clone_size: .
j_call: TRBJ2-7

cdr3_nt: TGTGCCAGCAGCTCCCTTGGGACAGCAACTAATGAAAAACTGTTTTTT
cdr3_aa: CASSSLGTATNEKLFF
v_call: TRBV7-2
d_call: TRBD1
clone_size: .
j_call: TRBJ1-4

cdr3_nt: TGTGCCAGCAGCCCCCGGGGCTCACGCACAGATACGCAGTATTTT
cdr3_aa: CASSPRGSRTDTQYF
v_call: TRBV9
d_call: .
clone_size: few
j_call: TRBJ2-3

cdr3_nt: TGTGAGACCAAGCGAACTAATGAAAAACTGTTTTTT
cdr3_aa: CETKRTNEKLFF
v_call: TRBV28
d_call: .
clone_size: .
j_call: TRBJ1-4

cdr3_nt: TGTGCCAGCAGTCGGACCGGGACCTCCTATGGCTACACCTTC
cdr3_aa: CASSRTGTSYGYTF
v_call: TRBV9
d_call: .
clone_size: few
j_call: TRBJ1-2

cdr3_nt: TGTGCCAGCTCGCCACTAGTTGCGACTAGCGGGGCTGAGGATCTCTACGAGCAGTACTTC
cdr3_aa: CASSPLVATSGAEDLYEQYF
v_call: TRBV18
d_call: TRBD2
clone_size: once
j_call: TRBJ2-7

cdr3_nt: TGTGCCAGCACGGGGAGGGGAGCGGCCAATGAGCAGTACTTC
cdr3_aa: CASTGRGAANEQYF
v_call: TRBV9
d_call: TRBD2
clone_size: .
j_call: TRBJ2-5

cdr3_nt: TGTGCCAGCAGTGAGCATCCTGAGCGGGGGGGAGGTGAGCAGTACTTC
cdr3_aa: CASSEHPERGGGEQYF
v_call: TRBV6-1
d_call: TRBD2
clone_size: few
j_call: TRBJ2-7

cdr3_nt: TGTGCCAGCAGGCTCCGGGACTATCCAAACAATGAGCAGTTCTTC
cdr3_aa: CASRLRDYPNNEQFF
v_call: TRBV6-5
d_call: TRBD2
clone_size: .
j_call: TRBJ2-1

cdr3_nt: TGTGCCAGCAGCCCCTCCGGGGCAACTAACTATGGCTACACCTTC
cdr3_aa: CASSPSGATNYGYTF
v_call: TRBV28
d_call: .
clone_size: .
j_call: TRBJ1-2

cdr3_nt: TGCGCCAGCAGCCAGACCGGGACAGGGGGCTTTGGCTACACCTTC
cdr3_aa: CASSQTGTGGFGYTF
v_call: TRBV4-1
d_call: TRBD1
clone_size: .
j_call: TRBJ1-2

cdr3_nt: TGTGCCAGCAGGAGGAACGGGGGCTACAATGAGCAGTTCTTC
cdr3_aa: CASRRNGGYNEQFF
v_call: TRBV2
d_call: .
clone_size: .
j_call: TRBJ2-1

cdr3_nt: TGTGCCAGCAGCGCGGGACTACCCTCTCCCTACGAGCAGTACTTC
cdr3_aa: CASSAGLPSPYEQYF
v_call: TRBV7-9
d_call: TRBD2
clone_size: .
j_call: TRBJ2-7

cdr3_nt: TGCAGCGTCTCTGTGGATTCCTACGAGCAGTACTTC
cdr3_aa: CSVSVDSYEQYF
v_call: TRBV20-1
d_call: .
clone_size: few
j_call: TRBJ2-7

cdr3_nt: TGCAGTGCAGGTCTCCCGTGGACAGGGGGAGGGGAGACCCAGTACTTC
cdr3_aa: CSAGLPWTGGGETQYF
v_call: TRBV20-1
d_call: TRBD1
clone_size: .
j_call: TRBJ2-5

cdr3_nt: TGTGCCAGCACCAATCGAGGGGGGACTGAAGCTTTCTTT
cdr3_aa: CASTNRGGTEAFF
v_call: TRBV6-5
d_call: .
clone_size: .
j_call: TRBJ1-1

cdr3_nt: TGTGCCAGCAGCCCCCTGGCACAATTGAACACTGAAGCTTTCTTT
cdr3_aa: CASSPLAQLNTEAFF
v_call: TRBV14
d_call: .
clone_size: .
j_call: TRBJ1-1

cdr3_nt: TGTGCCAGCAGCTTCGATACATTCACAGATACGCAGTATTTT
cdr3_aa: CASSFDTFTDTQYF
v_call: TRBV5-5
d_call: .
clone_size: .
j_call: TRBJ2-3

cdr3_nt: TGTGCCAGCAGTTCCATTCCGGGACAGGGGTACGAGCAGTACTTC
cdr3_aa: CASSSIPGQGYEQYF
v_call: TRBV27
d_call: TRBD1
clone_size: few
j_call: TRBJ2-7

cdr3_nt: TGTGCAATCAGTGAGAAGGCTCCGTCCCTCACAGATACGCAGTATTTT
cdr3_aa: CAISEKAPSLTDTQYF
v_call: TRBV10-3
d_call: .
clone_size: .
j_call: TRBJ2-3

cdr3_nt: TGCGCCAGCAGCTTGGATGTGAGGTCCTACGAGCAGTACTTC
cdr3_aa: CASSLDVRSYEQYF
v_call: TRBV5-1
d_call: .
clone_size: many
j_call: TRBJ2-7

cdr3_nt: TGCAGCGTTGTCCAGGGGGCCGGTAATCAGCCCCAGCATTTT
cdr3_aa: CSVVQGAGNQPQHF
v_call: TRBV29-1
d_call: TRBD1
clone_size: .
j_call: TRBJ1-5

cdr3_nt: TGCAGTGCTAGGGACGAGCGGGGCCCAAATGAGCAGTTCTTC
cdr3_aa: CSARDERGPNEQFF
v_call: TRBV20-1
d_call: TRBD2
clone_size: .
j_call: TRBJ2-1

cdr3_nt: TGCGCCAGCAGCCAAGAGGCCAGGGGGCCAATCGCTTCCTATGGCTACACCTTC
cdr3_aa: CASSQEARGPIASYGYTF
v_call: TRBV4-3
d_call: TRBD1
clone_size: .
j_call: TRBJ1-2

cdr3_nt: TGTGCCAGCAGTTTGGGCAGCGCTAGCACAGGCTATGGCTACACCTTC
cdr3_aa: CASSLGSASTGYGYTF
v_call: TRBV12-3/TRBV12-4
d_call: .
clone_size: .
j_call: TRBJ1-2

cdr3_nt: TGTGCCAGCAGCGCGACAGGGGGCGCTGCCAAAAACATTCAGTACTTC
cdr3_aa: CASSATGGAAKNIQYF
v_call: TRBV9
d_call: TRBD1
clone_size: .
j_call: TRBJ2-4